The 26 T cell receptor beta chains listed next were all sequenced from one sample in a study of T-cell reconstitution after alpha-beta-depleted transplantation in children. TCRbeta library construction was performed incorporating unique molecular identifiers. In TCRdb, the PCR reads were re-called with MiXCR into one record per CDR3 protein. The sample lists some 200,000 distinct CDR3 sequences; approximately 11% were seen once. The material was PBMCs, obtained before TCRalphabeta/CD19-depleted stem cell transplant. The receptors here all came from a child in the first two years of life with acute myeloid leukemia, due to receive a stem cell transplant.

This clonotype was seen many times. Likely a read error: the CDR3 ends without its conserved phenylalanine or tryptophan. The limits of the CDR3 on the DNA are not certain, so only TCRdb's listed CDR3 is given. This chain connects TRBV20-1 to TRBJ1-2. Germline V gene lookup returns CDR1 DFQATT and CDR2 SNEGSKA (reference sequence). The CDR3 spans 11 residues, counting both ends. The CDR3 sequence is CSARDRHGELL.

This clonotype has ten or more counts. This rearrangement joins TRBV24-1 to TRBJ1-1; 9 positions agree with TRBD1. The CDR3 has 14 residues. Per germline, CDR1 KGHDR and CDR2 SFDVKD. The V gene end was trimmed by 5 bases and the J gene end by 2 bases; junction bases not matched to a gene: 2. The CDR3 coding sequence is TGTGCCACCAGTGCACAGGGGGCAAACACTGAAGCTTTCTTT. Its protein product is CATSAQGANTEAFF.

This clonotype was counted between two and nine times. The chain carries TRBV20-1 and TRBJ2-7; D not certain. Germline V gene lookup returns CDR1 DFQATT and CDR2 SNEGSKA (reference sequence). V lost 0 bases, J lost 6 bases, and 15 bases lay in between. CDR3 size: 14 residues. The CDR3 DNA follows: TGCAGTGCTAGAGATGGCCCCCGTGGTCCCGAGCAGTACTTC. Protein sequence: CSARDGPRGPEQYF.

This clonotype was seen at least ten times. This chain links TRBV6-1 with TRBJ1-5; no clear D. This CDR3 contains 14 residues. Germline loops: CDR1 MNHNS, CDR2 SASEGT. V gave up 4 bases and J gave up 6 bases, with 13 bases separating them. CDR3 loop: CASSVTGRAQPQHF. Written as DNA, the CDR3 is TGTGCCAGCAGTGTCACGGGTAGGGCTCAGCCCCAGCATTTT.

In its sample, this clonotype was seen many times. The chain recombines TRBV5-1 with TRBJ2-3; the match to TRBD2 covers 7 bases. Germline CDR1 and CDR2: SGHRS and YFSETQ. V dropped 1 base and J dropped 5; count of bases not matched to a gene: 4. This CDR3 region has 14 residues. In DNA form, the CDR3 reads TGCGCCAGCAGCTTGAGAGGGGAGGGAGATACGCAGTATTTT. This sequence encodes CASSLRGEGDTQYF.

This clonotype was counted ten times or more. The V call is TRBV10-3, the J call TRBJ1-5, with D unresolved. The CDR3 sequence is 12 residues long. The V end was cut by 5 bases, the J end by 3 bases, with 5 bases between. The germline CDR1 and CDR2 sequences are ENHRY and SYGVKD. This CDR3 reads CAISFPNQPQHF. In nucleotides, the CDR3 is TGTGCCATCAGTTTCCCCAATCAGCCCCAGCATTTT.

This clonotype showed up many times. The chain recombines TRBV29-1 with TRBJ2-6; D is possibly TRBD2 (5 bases). With 7 bases removed from V and 0 bases from J, the gap between germline ends came to 10 bases. Germline loops: CDR1 SQVTM, CDR2 ANQGSEA. The CDR3 consists of 14 residues. CDR3 residues: CSAGLASGANVLTF. CDR3 sequence (DNA): TGCAGCGCCGGACTGGCCTCTGGGGCCAACGTCCTGACTTTC.

This clonotype was picked up many times. The chain couples TRBV4-1 to TRBJ2-3, with 7 bases fitting TRBD1. Trimming took 4 bases from V and 2 from J; bases not matched to a gene: 6. This CDR3 is built from 15 residues. Germline V gene data show CDR1 as MGHRA and CDR2 as YSYEKL. The CDR3 is CASSLDRVSTDTQYF. The CDR3 DNA reads TGCGCCAGCAGCCTCGACAGGGTGTCCACAGATACGCAGTATTTT.

About this clonotype itself: It may be a read error: a sequence one base away is much more abundant. This chain connects TRBV6-5 to TRBJ2-6; D not resolved. The CDR3 consists of 18 residues. Germline values: CDR1 MNHEY, CDR2 SVGAGI. The DNA for the CDR3 is TGTGCCAGCAGTTATAGCCGGTCCCCAAATACTGGGACCAACGTCCTGACTTTC. This codes for CASSYSRSPNTGTNVLTF.

This clonotype was seen at least ten times. This chain connects TRBV5-1 to TRBJ2-2; TRBD2 matches at 8 bases. Trimming cost V 0 bases and J 6 bases; bases outside gene matches: 4. In germline, CDR1 is SGHRS, CDR2 YFSETQ. CDR3 length equals 15 residues. The CDR3 is CASSLEGTRPGELFF. The CDR3, as DNA: TGCGCCAGCAGCTTGGAAGGGACTAGGCCCGGGGAGCTGTTTTTT.

The table lists this clonotype with a few counts. This sequence joins TRBV5-1 and TRBJ2-3; 13 nucleotides agree with TRBD2. The CDR3 is 17 amino acids. Trimming removed 0 bases from V and 1 base from J; junction bases left unmatched: 2. The V gene's germline CDR1 is SGHRS and CDR2 YFSETQ. CDR3 sequence reads: CASSLGGLAGGTDTQYF. The CDR3 nucleotides read TGCGCCAGCAGCTTGGGAGGACTAGCGGGGGGCACAGATACGCAGTATTTT.

This clonotype was detected many times. This sequence joins TRBV10-3 and TRBJ2-3, with 9 nucleotides matching TRBD2. The V and J ends lost 11 bases and 0 bases, in that order; junction bases with no gene match: 6. CDR3 size: 14 residues. From germline, CDR1 is ENHRY and CDR2 SYGVKD. In DNA form, the CDR3 reads TGTGCCTCGGGGACTAGCTCAAGCACAGATACGCAGTATTTT. This translates into CASGTSSSTDTQYF.

This clonotype was observed at least ten times. The rearrangement uses TRBV27 and TRBJ2-7, with 8 nucleotides matching TRBD1. The CDR3 is 15 amino acids. Germline V CDR1 and CDR2: MNHEY, SMNVEV (reference sequence). The V and J ends lost 5 bases and 4 bases, in that order; junction bases with no gene match: 10. The DNA of the CDR3 is TGTGCCAGCAGTGCCCGGACAGGGAGTCAGTACGAGCAGTACTTC. It yields the protein CASSARTGSQYEQYF.

This clonotype occurred many times. The CDR3 sequence is CASSLSSGNQPQHF. The CDR3 DNA reads TGTGCCAGCAGCTTAAGTTCAGGAAATCAGCCCCAGCATTTT. This chain connects TRBV7-9 to TRBJ1-5; no definite D call. V was clipped by 2 bases and J by 4 bases, with 9 bases between them. The CDR3 has 14 amino acids. Germline lookup yields CDR1 SEHNR and CDR2 FQNEAQ (reference sequence). Variable domain in full (rest from reference TRBV7-9 and TRBJ1-5): DTGVSQNPRHKITKRGQNVTFRCDPISEHNRLYWYRQTLGQGPEFLTYFQNEAQLEKSRLLSDRFSAERPKGSFSTLEIQRTEQGDSAMYLCASSLSSGNQPQHFGDGTRLSIL.

Comments on this clonotype: A read error may produce the germline difference seen at one junction end. The chain combines TRBV29-1 with TRBJ2-1; 7 bases map to TRBD2. The germline V gene has CDR1 SQVTM and CDR2 ANQGSEA. This CDR3 is built from 14 residues. CDR3 region: CSVKAGVIDNVQSF. In DNA form, the CDR3 reads TGCAGCGTTAAGGCGGGGGTGATCGACAATGTGCAGTCCTTC.

In this sample, this clonotype turned up many times. The CDR3 DNA is TGTGCCAGCAAGGCTTCTCTGAACACTGAAGCTTTCTTT. This sequence encodes CASKASLNTEAFF. The rearrangement uses TRBV7-9 and TRBJ1-1, with D hard to call. CDR3 length equals 13 residues. V shed 7 bases and J shed 0 bases, with 9 bases lying between them. Germline V gene data show CDR1 as SEHNR and CDR2 as FQNEAQ (reference sequence).

The rearrangement uses TRBV12-3 or TRBV12-4 and TRBJ1-2, with D possibly being TRBD1 (5 bases). Trimming pared 3 bases from V and 3 bases from J, leaving 14 bases between. This CDR3 region has 15 residues. The CDR3 here is CASSFTLRVDYGYTF. Here the CDR3 DNA reads TGTGCCAGCAGTTTCACCCTCAGGGTGGACTATGGCTACACCTTC.

This clonotype showed up many times. The chain carries TRBV12-3 or TRBV12-4 and TRBJ2-7; 9 bases agree with TRBD2. Trimming cost V 3 bases and J 4 bases; bases outside gene matches: 4. There are 14 residues in the CDR3. The CDR3 bases are TGTGCCAGCAGTTTTGGTAGCGGGAGATACGAGCAGTACTTC. Amino acids: CASSFGSGRYEQYF.

This clonotype was seen many times. The chain recombines TRBV28 with TRBJ2-2; 9 nucleotides align to TRBD2. This CDR3 contains 16 residues. Germline V gene sequence: CDR1 MDHEN, CDR2 SYDVKM. V trimming: 4 bases; J trimming: 1 base; junction bases outside the gene matches: 4. CDR3 sequence: CASSYISGGNTGELFF. The DNA for the CDR3 is TGTGCCAGCAGTTACATTAGCGGGGGGAACACCGGGGAGCTGTTTTTT.

This clonotype turned up a few times. This chain links TRBV18 with TRBJ1-4; a weak D match, TRBD1 (5 bases). The V and J ends lost 3 bases and 10 bases respectively, with 18 bases between them. The germline CDR1 and CDR2 sequences are KGHSH and LQKENI. This CDR3 has 15 residues. The CDR3: CASSPGGTSTGKLFF. Written as DNA, the CDR3 is TGTGCCAGCTCACCGGGGGGGACGTCCACCGGAAAACTGTTTTTT.

With regard to this clonotype: A much larger clone lies one base from this, so it may be a read error. V is TRBV7-6 and J is TRBJ2-1, with 9 bases lining up with TRBD2. Losses at the gene ends were 4 bases for V and 2 bases for J; bases not matched to a gene: 12. CDR3 length equals 18 residues. Germline V gives CDR1 SGHVS, CDR2 FNYEAQ. The CDR3 loop reads CASSSRSGRFPPYNEQFF. In nucleotides, the CDR3 is TGTGCCAGCAGCTCAAGGAGCGGGAGGTTTCCCCCCTACAATGAGCAGTTCTTC.

This clonotype was seen at least ten times. V gene TRBV5-1 combines with J gene TRBJ1-1; 8 bases align to TRBD1. Germline CDR1 and CDR2: SGHRS and YFSETQ. CDR3 length: 14 amino acids. The V segment lost 0 bases and the J segment 4 bases; nucleotides outside the gene matches: 2. CDR3 sequence (DNA): TGCGCCAGCAGCTTGGGGGACAGGTCCACTGAAGCTTTCTTT. Protein sequence: CASSLGDRSTEAFF.

At least ten counts were recorded for this clonotype. This chain links TRBV15 with TRBJ2-1, with 7 nucleotides matching TRBD2. The germline CDR1 and CDR2 sequences are LNHNV and YYDKDF (reference sequence). The CDR3 contains 13 residues. Unmatched junction bases numbered 3, after V lost 0 bases and J lost 10 bases. CDR3 in DNA: TGTGCCACCAGCAGAGATTTTAGCGGGGAGCAGTTCTTC. Translating gives CATSRDFSGEQFF.

This clonotype occurred many times. The J gene is TRBJ2-2, the V gene TRBV12-3 or TRBV12-4, with D perhaps matching TRBD1 (6 bases). CDR3 length equals 14 residues. V dropped 11 bases and J dropped 0 bases, with 13 bases sitting between them. CDR3 coding DNA: TGTGCCGCTAGACGGACAGCGAACACCGGGGAGCTGTTTTTT. Protein: CAARRTANTGELFF.

This clonotype was found many times. This chain joins TRBV11-1 and TRBJ2-1; D remains ambiguous. This CDR3 is 14 amino acids long. The germline gives CDR1 SGHAT, CDR2 FQDESV (reference sequence). The V end lost 5 bases, the J end lost 3 bases, and 11 bases lay between the germline ends. CDR3 sequence (DNA): TGTGCCAGCAGCCTGGGGTTTGACTACAATGAGCAGTTCTTC. Amino acids: CASSLGFDYNEQFF.

The chain recombines TRBV12-2 with TRBJ2-1; the table's TRBD2 call for D was not verified on the DNA. TRBV12-2 corresponds to a pseudogene. The CDR3 is made up of 16 amino acids. The CDR3 region is CASPLLGEGPLDEQFF. The CDR3, as DNA: TGTGCAAGTCCCTTACTGGGGGAGGGCCCCCTCGATGAGCAGTTCTTC.